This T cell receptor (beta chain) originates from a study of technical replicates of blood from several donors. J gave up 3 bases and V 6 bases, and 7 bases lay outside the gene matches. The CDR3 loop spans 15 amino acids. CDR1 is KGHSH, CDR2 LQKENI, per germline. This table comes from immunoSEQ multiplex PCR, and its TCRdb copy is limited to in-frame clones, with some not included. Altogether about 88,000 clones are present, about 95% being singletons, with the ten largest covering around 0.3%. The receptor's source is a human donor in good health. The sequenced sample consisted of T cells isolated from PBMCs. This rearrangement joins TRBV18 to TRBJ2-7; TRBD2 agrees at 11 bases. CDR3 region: CASSPGLADVYEQYF. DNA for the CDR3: TGTGCCAGCTCGCCGGGACTAGCGGACGTCTACGAGCAGTACTTC.